These T cell receptor beta chains were read from a single sample in a study of tumor-infiltrating lymphocytes in localized non-small cell lung cancer. Repertoires were generated with immunoSEQ multiplex PCR, while TCRdb's copy carries only in-frame clones and drops some. The table includes about 14,000 clones, about 74% detected once. Sequenced sample: lung tumor tissue. The receptor source for this set is a human donor with non-small cell lung cancer. The CDR3 runs from the conserved cysteine through the conserved F or W. Fields, in order: clone size, V gene, D gene, J gene, CDR3 protein, CDR3 DNA. D genes are given only for firm matches. Only part of the rows carry a size: once, few, many, or a class if the clone is expanded.

once,TRBV29-1,NA,TRBJ2-1,CSVEVQGGNEQFF,TGCAGCGTTGAAGTCCAGGGAGGCAATGAGCAGTTCTTC
NA,TRBV5-1,TRBD1,TRBJ2-5,CASSLGTGGQETQYF,TGCGCCAGCAGCTTGGGGACAGGGGGCCAAGAGACCCAGTACTTC
NA,TRBV5-8,NA,TRBJ1-2,CASTTQGPHGYTF,TGTGCCAGCACCACGCAGGGTCCCCATGGCTACACCTTC
once,TRBV2,TRBD2,TRBJ2-5,CAGRRDLAGHQETQYF,TGTGCCGGCAGGAGGGATCTAGCGGGGCACCAAGAGACCCAGTACTTC
NA,TRBV5-1,NA,TRBJ1-4,CASSLGLGGGASEKLFF,TGCGCCAGCAGCTTAGGACTCGGGGGGGGCGCGAGTGAAAAACTGTTTTTT
NA,TRBV2,TRBD1,TRBJ2-1,CASRAQGGLYNEQFF,TGTGCCAGCAGGGCACAGGGGGGCCTCTACAATGAGCAGTTCTTC
NA,TRBV30,TRBD1,TRBJ2-7,CAWKDRGYEQYF,TGTGCCTGGAAAGACAGGGGCTACGAGCAGTACTTC
NA,TRBV19,TRBD1,TRBJ1-5,CASSATGGNQPQHF,TGTGCCAGTAGTGCCACAGGGGGCAATCAGCCCCAGCATTTT
NA,TRBV5-4,NA,TRBJ2-1,CASSPEWGRSYNEQFF,TGTGCCAGCAGCCCGGAGTGGGGTCGCTCCTACAATGAGCAGTTCTTC
NA,TRBV7-2,NA,TRBJ1-2,CASSLEVRLVDYGYTF,TGTGCCAGCAGCTTAGAAGTCAGGCTTGTTGACTATGGCTACACCTTC
NA,TRBV7-8,NA,TRBJ1-1,CAGSRIMNTEAFF,TGTGCCGGATCCAGGATTATGAACACTGAAGCTTTCTTT
NA,TRBV7-2,NA,TRBJ1-1,CASSPRGSNTEAFF,TGTGCCAGCAGCCCGAGGGGGTCGAACACTGAAGCTTTCTTT
NA,TRBV5-6,NA,TRBJ1-2,CASGRTAGGGYTF,TGTGCCAGCGGACGGACCGCCGGGGGAGGCTACACCTTC
few,TRBV6-5,NA,TRBJ2-7,CASRSFDHFDYEQYF,TGTGCCAGCAGGTCATTCGACCACTTTGACTACGAGCAGTACTTC
NA,TRBV27,TRBD2,TRBJ2-2,CASSRAGRYTGELFF,TGTGCCAGCAGTCGAGCGGGAAGGTACACCGGGGAGCTGTTTTTT
NA,TRBV2,NA,TRBJ1-5,CASRLQPGGAQPQHF,TGTGCCAGCAGACTCCAACCCGGGGGGGCTCAGCCCCAGCATTTT
few,TRBV6-1,TRBD1,TRBJ1-6,CASTRDRGNSPLHF,TGTGCCAGCACCCGAGACAGGGGGAATTCACCCCTCCACTTT
few,TRBV7-8,NA,TRBJ1-5,CASSRTGNQPQHF,TGTGCCAGCAGTCGGACTGGAAATCAGCCCCAGCATTTT
few,TRBV7-9,NA,TRBJ2-2,CASSRGVGSYTGELFF,TGTGCCAGCAGCCGAGGGGTGGGGAGCTACACCGGGGAGCTGTTTTTT
NA,TRBV15,NA,TRBJ2-3,CATSGRSTDTQYF,TGTGCCACCAGCGGCAGGAGCACAGATACGCAGTATTTT
NA,TRBV2,TRBD1,TRBJ2-7,CASSGTGFSYEQYF,TGTGCCAGCAGTGGGACAGGGTTTTCCTACGAGCAGTACTTC
NA,TRBV7-2,TRBD1,TRBJ2-6,CASSTNRGAGANVLTF,TGTGCCAGCAGCACAAACAGGGGAGCTGGGGCCAACGTCCTGACTTTC
NA,TRBV4-1,TRBD2,TRBJ2-6,CASSPTVGGGAGANVLTF,TGCGCCAGCAGCCCCACAGTAGGCGGGGGGGCTGGGGCCAACGTCCTGACTTTC
few,TRBV25-1,NA,TRBJ2-2,CASSESVGNTGELFF,TGTGCCAGCAGTGAATCGGTGGGGAACACCGGGGAGCTGTTTTTT
once,TRBV5-5,NA,TRBJ1-1,CASSSDRRTEAFF,TGTGCCAGCAGTAGCGACAGGCGCACTGAAGCTTTCTTT
few,TRBV30,NA,TRBJ2-7,CAWSGGTVTYEQYF,TGTGCCTGGAGTGGCGGGACGGTAACCTACGAGCAGTACTTC
NA,TRBV11-2,NA,TRBJ1-2,CASSLVSGVRSGYTF,TGTGCCAGCAGCTTAGTATCGGGGGTTCGGTCTGGCTACACCTTC
NA,TRBV19,NA,TRBJ1-1,CASHSPHRAFF,TGTGCCAGTCATAGTCCCCACAGGGCTTTCTTT
once,TRBV5-6,NA,TRBJ1-2,CASSPRGRDYGYTF,TGTGCCAGCAGCCCAAGAGGCCGGGACTATGGCTACACCTTC
NA,TRBV4-2,TRBD1,TRBJ1-5,CASSQEARAGGSNQPQHF,TGTGCCAGCAGCCAAGAAGCGAGGGCAGGGGGTAGCAATCAGCCCCAGCATTTT
NA,TRBV18,NA,TRBJ1-1,CASSPTGNTEAFF,TGTGCCAGCTCACCCACTGGGAACACTGAAGCTTTCTTT
NA,TRBV9,TRBD1,TRBJ2-3,CASSVVGIGIGTASTDTQYF,TGTGCCAGCAGCGTAGTTGGGATCGGGATCGGGACAGCTAGCACAGATACGCAGTATTTT
NA,TRBV10-3,NA,TRBJ1-4,CAISETGAATNEKLFF,TGTGCCATCAGTGAGACGGGAGCTGCAACTAATGAAAAACTGTTTTTT
NA,TRBV27,NA,TRBJ1-2,CASSLGSSNYGYTF,TGTGCCAGCAGTTTAGGTAGTTCTAACTATGGCTACACCTTC
NA,TRBV27,TRBD2,TRBJ2-7,CASSLYPAGGGEQYF,TGTGCCAGCAGTTTATACCCAGCGGGAGGAGGAGAGCAGTACTTC
once,TRBV6-5,NA,TRBJ1-2,CASSISGSHYGYTF,TGTGCCAGCAGCATTTCGGGGTCTCACTATGGCTACACCTTC
NA,TRBV19,NA,TRBJ2-2,CASSTRANTGELFF,TGTGCCAGTAGTACCAGGGCGAACACCGGGGAGCTGTTTTTT
NA,TRBV18,NA,TRBJ1-4,CASSPQEAGTVENEKLFF,TGTGCCAGCTCACCGCAAGAGGCCGGTACAGTGGAAAATGAAAAACTGTTTTTT
NA,TRBV7-9,NA,TRBJ2-6,CASSPSRNSGANVLTF,TGTGCCAGCAGCCCGAGTCGGAACTCTGGGGCCAACGTCCTGACTTTC
NA,TRBV28,NA,TRBJ2-7,CASSFLTGTIHEQYF,TGTGCCAGCAGTTTTCTCACCGGGACAATCCACGAGCAGTACTTC